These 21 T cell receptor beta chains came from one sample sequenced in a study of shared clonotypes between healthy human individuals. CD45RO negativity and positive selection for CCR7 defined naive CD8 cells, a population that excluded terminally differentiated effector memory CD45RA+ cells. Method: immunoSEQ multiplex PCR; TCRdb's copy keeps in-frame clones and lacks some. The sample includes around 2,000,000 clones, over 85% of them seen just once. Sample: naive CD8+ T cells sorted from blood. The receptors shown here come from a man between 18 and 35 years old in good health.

The CDR3 DNA sequence: TGTGCCAGCAGCTTAGAAGGAGGGACTAGCGGGAGTAAAGAGGAGACCCAGTACTTC. Residues: CASSLEGGTSGSKEETQYF. V usage is TRBV5-4 and J usage is TRBJ2-5; TRBD2 matches at 14 bases. CDR3 length: 19 amino acids. Germline V gene lookup returns CDR1 SGHNT and CDR2 YYREEE (reference sequence). V was clipped by 2 bases and J by 5 bases; unmatched bases: 14.

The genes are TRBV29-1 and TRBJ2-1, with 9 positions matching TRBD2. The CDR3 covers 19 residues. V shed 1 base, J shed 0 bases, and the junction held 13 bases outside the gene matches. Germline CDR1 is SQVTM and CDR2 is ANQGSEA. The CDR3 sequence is CSVEGWASGGGGSYNEQFF. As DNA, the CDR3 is TGCAGCGTTGAAGGATGGGCTAGCGGCGGGGGGGGCTCCTACAATGAGCAGTTCTTC.

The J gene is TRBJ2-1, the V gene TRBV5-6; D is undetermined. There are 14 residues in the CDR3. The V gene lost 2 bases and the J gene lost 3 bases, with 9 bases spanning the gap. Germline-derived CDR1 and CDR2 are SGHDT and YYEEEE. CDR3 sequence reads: CASSFTENYNEQFF. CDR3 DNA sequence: TGTGCCAGCAGCTTCACAGAGAACTACAATGAGCAGTTCTTC.

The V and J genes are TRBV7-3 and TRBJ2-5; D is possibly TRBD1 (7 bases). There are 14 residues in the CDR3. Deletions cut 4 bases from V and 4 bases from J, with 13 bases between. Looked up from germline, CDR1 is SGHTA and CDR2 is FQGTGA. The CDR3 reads CASSSGGGTETQYF. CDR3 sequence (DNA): TGTGCCAGCAGCTCCGGAGGGGGCACAGAGACCCAGTACTTC.

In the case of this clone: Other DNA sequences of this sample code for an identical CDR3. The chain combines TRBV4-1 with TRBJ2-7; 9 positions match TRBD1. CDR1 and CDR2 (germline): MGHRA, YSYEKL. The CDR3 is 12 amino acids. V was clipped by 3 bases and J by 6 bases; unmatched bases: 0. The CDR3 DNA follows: TGCGCCAGCAGCCAGACAGGGGGCGAGCAGTACTTC. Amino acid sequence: CASSQTGGEQYF.

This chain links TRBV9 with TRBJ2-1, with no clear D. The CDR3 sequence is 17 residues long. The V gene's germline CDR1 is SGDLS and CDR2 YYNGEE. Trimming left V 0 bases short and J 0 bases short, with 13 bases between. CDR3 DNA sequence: TGTGCCAGCAGCGTAGCTGAGGACGGTAGCTCCTACAATGAGCAGTTCTTC. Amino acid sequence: CASSVAEDGSSYNEQFF.

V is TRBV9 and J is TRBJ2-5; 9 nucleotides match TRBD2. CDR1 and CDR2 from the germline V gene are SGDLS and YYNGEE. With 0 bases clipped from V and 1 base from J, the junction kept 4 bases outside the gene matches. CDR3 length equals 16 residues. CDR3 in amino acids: CASSVGLADLQETQYF. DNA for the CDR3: TGTGCCAGCAGCGTAGGACTAGCGGACCTCCAAGAGACCCAGTACTTC.

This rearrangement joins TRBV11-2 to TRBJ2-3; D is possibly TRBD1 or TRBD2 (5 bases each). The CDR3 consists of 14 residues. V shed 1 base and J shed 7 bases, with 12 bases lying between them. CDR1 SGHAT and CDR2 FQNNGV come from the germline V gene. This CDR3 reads CASSLVAEGNTQYF. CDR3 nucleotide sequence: TGTGCCAGCAGCTTAGTGGCCGAGGGGAATACGCAGTATTTT.

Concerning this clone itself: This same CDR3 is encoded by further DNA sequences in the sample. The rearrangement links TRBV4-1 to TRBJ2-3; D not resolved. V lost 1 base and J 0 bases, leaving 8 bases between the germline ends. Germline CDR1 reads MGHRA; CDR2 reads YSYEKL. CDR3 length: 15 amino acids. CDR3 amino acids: CASSQGGSSTDTQYF. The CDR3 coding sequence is TGCGCCAGCAGCCAAGGAGGTTCCAGCACAGATACGCAGTATTTT.

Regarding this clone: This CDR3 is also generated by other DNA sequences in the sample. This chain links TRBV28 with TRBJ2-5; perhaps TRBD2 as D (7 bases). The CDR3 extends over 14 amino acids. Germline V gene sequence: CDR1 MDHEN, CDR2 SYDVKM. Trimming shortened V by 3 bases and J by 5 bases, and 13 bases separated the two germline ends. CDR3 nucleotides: TGTGCCAGCAGTTTCGCGGGGGCTGGGGAGACCCAGTACTTC. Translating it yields CASSFAGAGETQYF.

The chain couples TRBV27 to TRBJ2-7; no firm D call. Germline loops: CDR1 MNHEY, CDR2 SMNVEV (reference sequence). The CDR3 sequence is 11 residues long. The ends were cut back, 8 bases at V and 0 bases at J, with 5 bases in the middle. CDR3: CASRNSYEQYF. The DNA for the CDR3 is TGTGCCAGCCGGAACTCCTACGAGCAGTACTTC.

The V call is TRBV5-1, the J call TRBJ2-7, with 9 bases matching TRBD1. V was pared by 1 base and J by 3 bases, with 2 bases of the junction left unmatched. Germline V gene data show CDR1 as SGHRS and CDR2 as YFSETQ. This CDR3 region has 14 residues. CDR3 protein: CASSLRQGDYEQYF. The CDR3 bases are TGCGCCAGCAGCTTGCGACAGGGGGACTACGAGCAGTACTTC.

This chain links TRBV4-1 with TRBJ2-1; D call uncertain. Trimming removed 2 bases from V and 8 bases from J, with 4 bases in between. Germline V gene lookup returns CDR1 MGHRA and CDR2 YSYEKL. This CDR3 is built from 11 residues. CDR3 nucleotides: TGCGCCAGCAGCCAAACGGATGAGCAGTTCTTC. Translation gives CASSQTDEQFF.

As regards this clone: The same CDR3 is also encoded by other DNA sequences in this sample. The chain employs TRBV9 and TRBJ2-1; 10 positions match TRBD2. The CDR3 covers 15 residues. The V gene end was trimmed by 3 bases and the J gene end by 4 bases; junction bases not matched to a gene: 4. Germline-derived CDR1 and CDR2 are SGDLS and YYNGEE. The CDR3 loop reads CASSAGLAEYNEQFF. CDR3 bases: TGTGCCAGCAGCGCCGGACTAGCGGAATACAATGAGCAGTTCTTC. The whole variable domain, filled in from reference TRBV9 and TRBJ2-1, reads DSGVTQTPKHLITATGQRVTLRCSPRSGDLSVYWYQQSLDQGLQFLIQYYNGEERAKGNILERFSAQQFPDLHSELNLSSLELGDSALYFCASSAGLAEYNEQFFGPGTRLTVL.

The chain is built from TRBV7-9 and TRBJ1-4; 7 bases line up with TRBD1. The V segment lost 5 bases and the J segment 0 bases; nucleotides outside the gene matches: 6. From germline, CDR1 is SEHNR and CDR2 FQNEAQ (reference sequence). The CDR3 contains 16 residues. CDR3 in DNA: TGTGCCAGCAGCCGTTCAGGGGGTGCAACTAATGAAAAACTGTTTTTT. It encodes CASSRSGGATNEKLFF.

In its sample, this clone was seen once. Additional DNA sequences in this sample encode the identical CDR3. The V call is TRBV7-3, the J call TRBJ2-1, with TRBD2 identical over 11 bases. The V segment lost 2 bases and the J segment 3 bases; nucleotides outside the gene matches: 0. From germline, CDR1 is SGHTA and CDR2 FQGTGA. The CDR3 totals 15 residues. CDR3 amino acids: CASSLLAGGYNEQFF. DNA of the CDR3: TGTGCCAGCAGCTTACTAGCGGGGGGCTACAATGAGCAGTTCTTC.

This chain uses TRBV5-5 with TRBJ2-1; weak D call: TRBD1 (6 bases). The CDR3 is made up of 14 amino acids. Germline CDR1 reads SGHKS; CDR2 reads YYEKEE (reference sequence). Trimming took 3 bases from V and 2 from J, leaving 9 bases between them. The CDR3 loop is CASSYRETYNEQFF. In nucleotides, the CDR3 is TGTGCCAGCAGCTACAGGGAAACCTACAATGAGCAGTTCTTC.

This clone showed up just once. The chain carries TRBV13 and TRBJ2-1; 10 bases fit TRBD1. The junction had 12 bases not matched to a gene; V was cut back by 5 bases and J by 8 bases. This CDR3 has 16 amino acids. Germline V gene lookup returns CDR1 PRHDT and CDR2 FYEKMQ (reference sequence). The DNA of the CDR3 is TGTGCCAGCAGCCACCGGGACAGGGGTTTGGAGGATGAGCAGTTCTTC. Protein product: CASSHRDRGLEDEQFF.

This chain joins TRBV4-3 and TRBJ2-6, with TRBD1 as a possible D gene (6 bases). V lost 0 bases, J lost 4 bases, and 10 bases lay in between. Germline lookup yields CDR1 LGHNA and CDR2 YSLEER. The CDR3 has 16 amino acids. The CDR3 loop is CASSQDRGPGANVLTF. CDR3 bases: TGCGCCAGCAGCCAAGACAGGGGACCCGGGGCCAACGTCCTGACTTTC.

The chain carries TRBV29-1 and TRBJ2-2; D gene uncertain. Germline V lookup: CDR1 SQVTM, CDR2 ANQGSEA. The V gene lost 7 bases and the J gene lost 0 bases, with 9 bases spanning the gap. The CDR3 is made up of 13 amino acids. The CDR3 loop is CSAFDANTGELFF. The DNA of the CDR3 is TGCAGCGCGTTTGACGCGAACACCGGGGAGCTGTTTTTT.

The CDR3 bases are TGTGCCAGCTCACCAACGGGCCTGTACCCCCAAGAGACCCAGTACTTC. Translating it yields CASSPTGLYPQETQYF. The chain joins TRBV18 to TRBJ2-5; no definite D call. In germline, CDR1 is KGHSH, CDR2 LQKENI. The CDR3 spans 16 residues. Trimming removed 2 bases from V and 1 base from J, with 14 bases in between.